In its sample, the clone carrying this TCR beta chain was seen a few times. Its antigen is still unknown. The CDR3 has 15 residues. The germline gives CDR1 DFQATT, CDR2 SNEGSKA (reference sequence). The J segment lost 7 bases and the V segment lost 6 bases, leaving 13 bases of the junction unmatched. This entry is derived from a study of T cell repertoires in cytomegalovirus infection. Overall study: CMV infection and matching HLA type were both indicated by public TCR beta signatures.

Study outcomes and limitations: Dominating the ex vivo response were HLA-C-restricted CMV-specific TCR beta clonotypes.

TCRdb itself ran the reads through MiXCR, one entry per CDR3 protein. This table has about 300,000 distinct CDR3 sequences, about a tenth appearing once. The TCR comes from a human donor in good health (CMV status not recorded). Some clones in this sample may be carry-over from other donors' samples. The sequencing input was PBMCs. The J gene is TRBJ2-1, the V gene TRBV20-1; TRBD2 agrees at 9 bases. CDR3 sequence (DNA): TGCAGTGCCAACAAGAGCGGGGGGAAAGGGAATGAGCAGTTCTTC. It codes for CSANKSGGKGNEQFF.